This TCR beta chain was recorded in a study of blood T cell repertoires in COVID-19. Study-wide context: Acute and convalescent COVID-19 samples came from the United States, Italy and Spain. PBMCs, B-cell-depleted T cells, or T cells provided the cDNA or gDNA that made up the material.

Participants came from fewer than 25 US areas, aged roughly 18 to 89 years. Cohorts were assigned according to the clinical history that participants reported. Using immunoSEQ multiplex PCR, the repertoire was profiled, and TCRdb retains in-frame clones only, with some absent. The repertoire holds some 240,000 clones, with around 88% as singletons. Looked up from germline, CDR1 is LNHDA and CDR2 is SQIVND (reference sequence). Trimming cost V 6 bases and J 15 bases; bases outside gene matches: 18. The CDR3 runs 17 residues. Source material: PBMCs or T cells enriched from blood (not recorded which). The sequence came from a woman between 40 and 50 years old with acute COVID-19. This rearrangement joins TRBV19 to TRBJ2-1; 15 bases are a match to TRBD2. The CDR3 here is CASSEPRGGTSGRWMFF. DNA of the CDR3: TGTGCCAGTAGCGAGCCTCGAGGTGGGACTAGCGGGAGGTGGATGTTCTTC.